This T cell receptor (beta chain) was identified during a study of cytomegalovirus exposure and HLA in healthy donors. Broader study findings: In a later analysis, TCR beta V- and J-gene trimming showed a link to a missense DCLRE1C variant.

The V and J ends lost 9 bases and 9 bases, in that order; junction bases with no gene match: 11. The V gene's germline CDR1 is SSHAT and CDR2 FNYEAQ (reference sequence). This CDR3 spans 14 amino acids. As regards this clone: Its matching antigen is unknown.

Vbeta (60) and Jbeta (13) primers were used in the PCR. Clones were sequenced by immunoSEQ multiplex PCR, and TCRdb holds only the in-frame ones, with some missing. The repertoire holds about 130,000 clones, with about 86% as singletons. The clonotype originates from a man between 18 and 35 years old in good health and CMV-seronegative. Material: PBMCs. V and J are TRBV7-7 and TRBJ2-2, with TRBD1 matching 9 bases. The CDR3 sequence is CASQGTGSSRELFF. CDR3 sequence (DNA): TGTGCCAGTCAAGGGACAGGGTCCTCCCGGGAGCTGTTTTTT.